Given below is one T cell receptor (beta chain) in context. The data originate from a study of blood T cell repertoires in COVID-19. As for the study in general: The samples span acute and convalescent COVID-19 from the United States, Italy and Spain. PBMCs, B-cell-depleted T cells, or T cells provided the cDNA or gDNA that made up the material.

As originally analysed: By means of reference gene primer amplification, nucleated cell counts were estimated. The method was immunoSEQ multiplex PCR; TCRdb's version includes in-frame clones alone and lacks a portion of them. V and J calls and clone size come straight from that table; D and trimming were deduced from the DNA. The sample has 200,000 to 250,000 clones; 82% are singletons. The specimen sequenced was peripheral blood. This TCR was recovered from a woman older than 75 with acute or convalescent COVID-19.

The CDR3 nucleotides read TGTGCCAGCAGCTTAGACCAGGGGGCCTTTGGCTACACCTTC. Amino acids: CASSLDQGAFGYTF. The rearrangement joins TRBV7-2 to TRBJ1-2, with 8 positions matching TRBD1. With 1 base clipped from V and 7 bases from J, the junction kept 5 bases outside the gene matches. CDR1 is SGHTA, CDR2 FQGNSA, per germline. The CDR3 sequence is 14 residues long.